Only one count was recorded for the clone carrying this T cell receptor (beta chain). These data belong to a study of control samples from healthy donors and cancer patients. This CDR3 is 16 amino acids long. V gave up 6 bases and J gave up 2 bases, with 14 bases separating them. CDR1 KGHSH and CDR2 LQKENI come from the germline V gene. Method: immunoSEQ multiplex PCR; TCRdb's copy keeps in-frame clones and lacks some. The sample lists approximately 180,000 clones; 94% were seen once. V is TRBV18 and J is TRBJ1-6; possible D gene TRBD1, 6 bases. The sequence was collected from a woman younger than 35 in good health. Source material: blood. The CDR3 is CASSMDRGTYNSPLHF. As DNA, the CDR3 is TGTGCCAGCTCTATGGACAGAGGCACCTATAATTCACCCCTCCACTTT.